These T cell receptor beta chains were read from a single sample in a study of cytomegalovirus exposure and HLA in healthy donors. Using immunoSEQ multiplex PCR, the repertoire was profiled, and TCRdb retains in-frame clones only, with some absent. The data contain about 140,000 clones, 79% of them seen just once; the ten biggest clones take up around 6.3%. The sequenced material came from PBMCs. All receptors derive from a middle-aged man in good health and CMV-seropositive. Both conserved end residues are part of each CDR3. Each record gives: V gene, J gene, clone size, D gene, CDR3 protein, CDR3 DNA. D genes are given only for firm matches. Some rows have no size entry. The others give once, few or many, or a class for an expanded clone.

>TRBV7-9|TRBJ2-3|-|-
CASSFGGTTDTQYF
TGTGCCAGCAGTTTTGGCGGGACCACAGATACGCAGTATTTT
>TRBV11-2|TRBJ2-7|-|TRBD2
CASTKREFNEQYF
TGTGCCAGCACCAAGCGGGAGTTCAACGAGCAGTACTTC
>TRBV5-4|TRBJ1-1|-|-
CASSPEPTVGGTEAFF
TGTGCCAGCAGCCCCGAACCGACAGTGGGAGGGACTGAAGCTTTCTTT
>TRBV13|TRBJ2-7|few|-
CASSLSPAGSSEQYF
TGTGCCAGCAGCTTATCACCAGCGGGCAGTTCCGAGCAGTACTTC
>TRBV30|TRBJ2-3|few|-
CAWSGPRPDTQYF
TGTGCCTGGAGTGGGCCTAGGCCAGATACGCAGTATTTT
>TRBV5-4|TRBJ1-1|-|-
CASSARVGVTEAFF
TGTGCCAGCAGCGCCAGGGTTGGGGTCACTGAAGCTTTCTTT
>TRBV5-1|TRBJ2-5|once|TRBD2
CASSSQTSGQETQYF
TGCGCCAGCAGCTCCCAGACTAGCGGCCAAGAGACCCAGTACTTC
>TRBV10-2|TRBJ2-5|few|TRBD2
CASSESGTSGAYQETQYF
TGCGCCAGCAGTGAGTCGGGGACTAGCGGGGCGTACCAAGAGACCCAGTACTTC
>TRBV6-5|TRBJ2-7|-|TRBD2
CASSYSAGDTYEQYF
TGTGCCAGCAGTTACTCGGCGGGAGATACCTACGAGCAGTACTTC
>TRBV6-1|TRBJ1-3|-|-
CASEIGGNTIYF
TGTGCCAGCGAGATCGGGGGTAACACCATATATTTT
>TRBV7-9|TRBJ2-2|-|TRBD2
CASLTSGPTNTGELFF
TGTGCCAGCTTAACTAGCGGACCTACGAACACCGGGGAGCTGTTTTTT
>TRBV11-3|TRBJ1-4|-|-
CATGEDNEKLFF
TGTGCCACCGGGGAGGATAATGAAAAACTGTTTTTT
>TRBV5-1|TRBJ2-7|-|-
CASSATVASYEQYF
TGCGCCAGCAGCGCGACCGTAGCCTCCTACGAGCAGTACTTC
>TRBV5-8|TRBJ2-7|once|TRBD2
CASSLEYGTSGYEQYF
TGTGCCAGCAGCTTGGAGTACGGGACTAGCGGCTACGAGCAGTACTTC
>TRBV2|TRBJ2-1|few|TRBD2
CARQKALADNEQFF
TGTGCCAGGCAGAAGGCCCTAGCGGACAATGAGCAGTTCTTC
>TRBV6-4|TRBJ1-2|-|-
CASSSREMVGYGYTF
TGTGCCAGCAGTAGTAGGGAGATGGTGGGCTATGGCTACACCTTC
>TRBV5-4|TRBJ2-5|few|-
CASSLDSQETQYF
TGTGCCAGCAGCTTGGACAGTCAAGAGACCCAGTACTTC
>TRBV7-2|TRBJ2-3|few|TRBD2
CASSDQAGGITDTQYF
TGTGCCAGCAGCGATCAAGCGGGGGGGATCACAGATACGCAGTATTTT
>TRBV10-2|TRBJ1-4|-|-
CASRDIRGTNEKLFF
TGCGCCAGCAGGGATATCCGGGGAACTAATGAAAAACTGTTTTTT
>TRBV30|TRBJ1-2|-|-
CAWSLADRPFYGYTF
TGTGCCTGGAGTTTAGCCGACCGCCCGTTCTATGGCTACACCTTC
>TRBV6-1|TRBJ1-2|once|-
CASSAGAGSYGYTF
TGTGCCAGCAGTGCAGGGGCCGGCAGCTATGGCTACACCTTC
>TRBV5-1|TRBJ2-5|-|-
CASSLGREETQYF
TGCGCCAGCAGCTTGGGGCGGGAAGAGACCCAGTACTTC
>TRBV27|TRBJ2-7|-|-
CASSLSGYEQYF
TGTGCCAGCAGTTTGTCGGGCTACGAGCAGTACTTC
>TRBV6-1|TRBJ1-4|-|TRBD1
CASKWYGTEEKLFF
TGTGCCAGCAAGTGGTACGGGACAGAAGAAAAACTGTTTTTT
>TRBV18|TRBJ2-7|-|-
CASSPQGDEQYF
TGTGCCAGCTCACCACAGGGGGACGAGCAGTACTTC
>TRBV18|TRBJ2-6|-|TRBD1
CASSPLGQGPTLPNVLTF
TGTGCCAGCTCACCCCTTGGACAGGGTCCTACCCTTCCCAACGTCCTGACTTTC
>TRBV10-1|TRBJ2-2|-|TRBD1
CASSDPGQGVVTGELFF
TGCGCCAGCAGTGACCCCGGACAGGGCGTCGTCACCGGGGAGCTGTTTTTT
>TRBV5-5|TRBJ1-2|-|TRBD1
CASSLTLTRTGNGYTF
TGTGCCAGCAGCTTGACTTTGACGAGGACAGGGAATGGCTACACCTTC
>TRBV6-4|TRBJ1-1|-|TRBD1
CASSIQTGQRAFF
TGTGCCAGCAGTATACAGACAGGGCAGCGGGCTTTCTTT